These 20 T cell receptor beta chains were all obtained from the same sample, sequenced in a study of blood T cells in healthy people across ages (dated by TCRdb to about 2015). The library was made by 5' RACE. The sequencing machine was an Illumina HiSeq 2500. A second PCR of about 6 to 11 cycles was run with a J-beta primer mix and a sample-barcoded 5' primer. The raw public reads went through TCRdb reprocessing: fastp at Q25, MiXCR clone calling, in-frame beta chains kept. Entries are consolidated by CDR3 protein sequence, retaining the most common genes and DNA. In all, the sample holds over 600,000 distinct CDR3 sequences, and 20% to 25% of those were seen once. The top ten clones comprise roughly 3.4% of the sample. Sequencing was done on a sample of blood. The receptors derive from a man aged 65 to 79 in good health.

This chain joins TRBV20-1 and TRBJ2-7; no clear D. The CDR3 has 12 residues. Germline CDR1 reads DFQATT; CDR2 reads SNEGSKA (reference sequence). V was cut by 3 bases and J by 7 bases, with 13 bases left in between. CDR3 sequence: CSASIYRGEQYF. The CDR3 nucleotides are TGCAGTGCTAGTATATACAGAGGAGAGCAGTACTTC.

This clonotype has a handful of counts. The chain joins TRBV5-1 to TRBJ1-4; TRBD1 is a possible D gene (5 bases). V gave up 4 bases and J gave up 12 bases, with 19 bases separating them. Germline CDR1 reads SGHRS; CDR2 reads YFSETQ. This CDR3 is built from 14 residues. The CDR3 loop is CASSHRDGREELFF. CDR3 nucleotides: TGCGCCAGCAGCCACCGGGACGGGCGAGAAGAACTGTTTTTT.

This chain connects TRBV7-9 to TRBJ1-3; no clear D gene. From germline, CDR1 is SEHNR and CDR2 FQNEAQ (reference sequence). V lost 7 bases to trimming and J lost 4 bases, with 8 bases between them. CDR3 size: 12 residues. Here the CDR3 DNA reads TGTGCCAGCACGCGGACCGGAAACACCATATATTTT. Translated, it gives CASTRTGNTIYF.

The chain uses TRBV5-4 and TRBJ1-2; D is undetermined. The CDR3 extends over 12 amino acids. CDR1 and CDR2 (germline): SGHNT, YYREEE (reference sequence). V shed 1 base and J shed 8 bases, with 9 bases lying between them. CDR3 sequence reads: CASSLRFGGYTF. The CDR3 DNA is TGTGCCAGCAGCTTGAGATTCGGGGGCTACACCTTC. Complete variable domain (other parts from reference TRBV5-4 and TRBJ1-2): ETGVTQSPTHLIKTRGQQVTLRCSSQSGHNTVSWYQQALGQGPQFIFQYYREEENGRGNFPPRFSGLQFPNYSSELNVNALELDDSALYLCASSLRFGGYTFGSGTRLTVV.

V gene TRBV20-1 combines with J gene TRBJ1-1, with D tentatively TRBD1 (5 bases). Between the trimmed V and J ends, which lost 5 bases and 8 bases, there was a span of 15 bases. This CDR3 comprises 12 residues. Germline V gene sequence: CDR1 DFQATT, CDR2 SNEGSKA (reference sequence). The CDR3 spells CSAGTSGREAFF. The CDR3 nucleotides read TGCAGTGCTGGGACGTCCGGGAGAGAAGCTTTCTTT.

The chain combines TRBV6-1 with TRBJ1-6; D unresolved. The V and J ends lost 1 base and 10 bases respectively, with 11 bases between them. The CDR3 loop spans 14 amino acids. Germline CDR1 reads MNHNS; CDR2 reads SASEGT. The CDR3 loop is CASSEGSSSSPLHF. The CDR3 bases are TGTGCCAGCAGTGAAGGGTCATCAAGCTCACCCCTCCACTTT.

V and J are TRBV4-1 and TRBJ2-1; no firm D call. From germline, CDR1 is MGHRA and CDR2 YSYEKL. The ends were cut back, 1 base at V and 10 bases at J, with 14 bases in the middle. The CDR3 consists of 14 residues. CDR3 in DNA: TGCGCCAGCAGCCAAGGCCTCGGTGCCCCAGAGCAGTTCTTC. This gives the protein CASSQGLGAPEQFF.

The chain joins TRBV5-1 to TRBJ2-5, with D possibly TRBD2 on 5 matching bases. V was pared by 2 bases and J by 0 bases, with 8 bases between. CDR1 SGHRS and CDR2 YFSETQ come from the germline V gene. CDR3 length: 14 amino acids. The CDR3 is CASSFGDYQETQYF. CDR3 sequence (DNA): TGCGCCAGCAGCTTCGGGGATTACCAAGAGACCCAGTACTTC.

This clonotype was detected a few times. This chain links TRBV3-1 with TRBJ2-1; 8 bases match TRBD2. From germline, CDR1 is LGHDT and CDR2 YNNKEL (reference sequence). V gave up 3 bases and J gave up 4 bases; unmatched junction bases: 11. The CDR3 totals 17 residues. This chain's CDR3 is CASSHKKAGVYYNEQFF. The CDR3 coding sequence is TGTGCCAGCAGCCATAAAAAAGCGGGAGTATATTACAATGAGCAGTTCTTC.

The table lists this clonotype with a few counts. The chain couples TRBV11-2 to TRBJ2-5, with D perhaps matching TRBD1 or TRBD2 (5 bases each). Between the trimmed V and J ends, which lost 5 bases and 7 bases, there was a span of 20 bases. The CDR3 totals 15 residues. Per the germline V gene, CDR1 is SGHAT and CDR2 is FQNNGV. The CDR3 coding sequence is TGTGCCAGCAGCGGAGGCCGTCTGGGGGTAGGGACCCAGTACTTC. Its translation is CASSGGRLGVGTQYF.

To note about this clonotype: At one boundary the junction diverges from the germline segment, which might be a read error. This sequence joins TRBV3-1 and TRBJ2-7, with 7 bases fitting TRBD1. This CDR3 region has 14 residues. The germline CDR1 and CDR2 sequences are LGHDT and YNNKEL (reference sequence). The chain's CDR3 is CASSQAGQIYKQYF. In nucleotides, the CDR3 is TGTGCCAGCAGCCAAGCGGGACAGATCTACAAGCAGTACTTC.

This clonotype was recorded a few times. The chain couples TRBV4-1 to TRBJ2-7; tentative D call: TRBD2 (5 bases). Deletions cut 0 bases from V and 2 bases from J, with 11 bases between. The CDR3 covers 15 residues. The germline V gene has CDR1 MGHRA and CDR2 YSYEKL. The CDR3 here is CASSQDVGRAYEQYF. The CDR3 nucleotides read TGCGCCAGCAGCCAAGATGTAGGGAGAGCCTACGAGCAGTACTTC.

The V gene is TRBV15, the J gene TRBJ2-1; 14 bases fit TRBD2. Germline assignment: CDR1 LNHNV and CDR2 YYDKDF (reference sequence). CDR3 size: 20 residues. The V gene end was trimmed by 2 bases and the J gene end by 5 bases; junction bases not matched to a gene: 14. In nucleotides, the CDR3 is TGTGCCACCAGCAGACCTAGGGGGACTAGCGGGAGTGTAGTCGACAATGAGCAGTTCTTC. Protein sequence: CATSRPRGTSGSVVDNEQFF.

This rearrangement joins TRBV5-1 to TRBJ2-3, with D hard to call. Germline V gives CDR1 SGHRS, CDR2 YFSETQ. V lost 0 bases and J lost 3, with 17 bases in between. This CDR3 is built from 17 residues. The CDR3 region has the DNA TGCGCCAGCAGCTTGGTCGCTCGGATCCGTACAACAGATACGCAGTATTTT. It translates to CASSLVARIRTTDTQYF.

This clonotype occurred a few times. Compared with germline, one end of the junction differs, possibly owing to a read error. The chain carries TRBV20-1 and TRBJ2-7; 13 nucleotides align to TRBD2. The V gene's germline CDR1 is DFQATT and CDR2 SNEGSKA (reference sequence). This CDR3 region has 15 residues. The CDR3 DNA sequence: TGCAGTGCTAGAGGTCCGGGACTAGCGGGACACGAACAGTACTTC. It specifies CSARGPGLAGHEQYF.

The sample holds a few counts of this clonotype. V is TRBV20-1 and J is TRBJ1-2; no clear D gene. CDR1 DFQATT and CDR2 SNEGSKA come from the germline V gene (reference sequence). This CDR3 is 13 amino acids long. Trimming took 0 bases from V and 3 from J, leaving 8 bases between them. CDR3 protein: CSARDGPDYGYTF. The CDR3 region has the DNA TGCAGTGCTAGAGATGGGCCAGACTATGGCTACACCTTC.

This sequence joins TRBV7-2 and TRBJ2-3, with 8 bases matching TRBD2. Germline V lookup: CDR1 SGHTA, CDR2 FQGNSA. The length of the CDR3 is 16 residues. With V trimmed by 5 bases and J by 2 bases, 9 bases remained unmatched. Here the CDR3 DNA reads TGTGCCAGCAGCCCCGGGGCAGCGGGAGCCACAGATACGCAGTATTTT. Translated: CASSPGAAGATDTQYF.

CDR3 nucleotide sequence: TGTGCCAGCAGACCCACAGGGGTGAACACTGAAGCTTTCTTT. Amino acids: CASRPTGVNTEAFF. The chain joins TRBV6-5 to TRBJ1-1, with 7 nucleotides matching TRBD1. The length of the CDR3 is 14 residues. Germline lookup yields CDR1 MNHEY and CDR2 SVGAGI. V lost 6 bases, J lost 0 bases, and 4 bases stayed unmatched.

The table lists this clonotype with a few counts. The chain uses TRBV5-1 and TRBJ1-6, with 7 nucleotides matching TRBD1. The V gene's germline CDR1 is SGHRS and CDR2 YFSETQ. With V trimmed by 4 bases and J by 8 bases, 6 bases remained unmatched. CDR3 length: 14 residues. CDR3 coding DNA: TGCGCCAGCAGCACCCGGGACAGAGATTCACCCCTCCACTTT. Amino acids: CASSTRDRDSPLHF.

The rearrangement links TRBV28 to TRBJ2-7, with 9 bases identical to TRBD1. The V segment lost 6 bases and the J segment 3 bases; nucleotides outside the gene matches: 9. The CDR3 is made up of 15 amino acids. Germline V gene data show CDR1 as MDHEN and CDR2 as SYDVKM. Here the CDR3 reads CASRYLGQGYYEQYF. The CDR3 DNA is TGTGCCAGCAGGTATCTGGGACAGGGCTACTACGAGCAGTACTTC.